This entry describes one T cell receptor (beta chain). Its antigen is not known. The data were taken from a study of cytomegalovirus exposure and HLA in healthy donors. Germline CDR1 is MGHRA and CDR2 is YSYEKL. Deletions cut 0 bases from V and 4 bases from J, with 10 bases between. The CDR3 has 15 residues. Study-wide points: Associated with cytomegalovirus, according to the listing, were around 170 TCR beta chains.

Clones were sequenced by immunoSEQ multiplex PCR, and TCRdb holds only the in-frame ones, with some missing. Among over 200,000 clones, 80% to 90% were seen once, and the ten largest hold 2% to 2.5%. The V and J genes are TRBV4-1 and TRBJ2-1; D ambiguous. Sequenced material: PBMCs. The sequence came from a woman aged 18 to 35 in good health and CMV-seropositive. CDR3 sequence: CASSQENIQYNEQFF. CDR3 DNA: TGCGCCAGCAGCCAAGAAAACATACAATACAATGAGCAGTTCTTC.